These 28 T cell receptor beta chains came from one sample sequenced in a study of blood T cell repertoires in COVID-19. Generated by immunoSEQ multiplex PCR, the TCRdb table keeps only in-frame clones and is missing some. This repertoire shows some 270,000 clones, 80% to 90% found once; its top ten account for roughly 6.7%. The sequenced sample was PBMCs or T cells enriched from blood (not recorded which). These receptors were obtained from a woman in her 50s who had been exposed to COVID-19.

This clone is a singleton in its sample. The CDR3 loop is CASSLAQETQYF. In DNA, the CDR3 is TGTGCCAGCAGCTTGGCGCAAGAGACCCAGTACTTC. The rearrangement uses TRBV5-4 and TRBJ2-5, with no clear D. The CDR3 totals 12 residues. Germline values: CDR1 SGHNT, CDR2 YYREEE (reference sequence). Trimming pared 0 bases from V and 2 bases from J, leaving 2 bases between.

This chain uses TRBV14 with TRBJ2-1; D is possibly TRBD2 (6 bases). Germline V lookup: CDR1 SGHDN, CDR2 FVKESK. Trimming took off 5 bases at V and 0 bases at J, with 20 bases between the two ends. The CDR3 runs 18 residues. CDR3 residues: CASSSLGRGLISYNEQFF. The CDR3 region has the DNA TGTGCCAGCAGCTCCCTGGGTAGGGGACTGATCTCCTACAATGAGCAGTTCTTC.

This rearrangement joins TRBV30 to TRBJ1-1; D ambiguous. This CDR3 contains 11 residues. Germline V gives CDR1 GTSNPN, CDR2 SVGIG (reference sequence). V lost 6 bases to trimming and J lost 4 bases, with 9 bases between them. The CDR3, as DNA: TGTGCCTGCGAAGGGAGCACTGAAGCTTTCTTT. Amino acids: CACEGSTEAFF.

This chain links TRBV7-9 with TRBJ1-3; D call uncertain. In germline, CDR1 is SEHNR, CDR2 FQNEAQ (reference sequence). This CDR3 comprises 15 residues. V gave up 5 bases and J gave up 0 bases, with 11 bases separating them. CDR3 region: CASSPQVNSGNTIYF. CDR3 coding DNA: TGTGCCAGCAGCCCCCAGGTTAACTCTGGAAACACCATATATTTT.

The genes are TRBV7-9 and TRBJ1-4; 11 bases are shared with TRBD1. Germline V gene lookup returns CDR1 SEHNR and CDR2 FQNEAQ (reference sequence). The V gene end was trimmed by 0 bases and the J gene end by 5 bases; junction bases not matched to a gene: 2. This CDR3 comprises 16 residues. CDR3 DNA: TGTGCCAGCAGCTTAGCCGGGGACAGGGGGAATGAAAAACTGTTTTTT. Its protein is CASSLAGDRGNEKLFF.

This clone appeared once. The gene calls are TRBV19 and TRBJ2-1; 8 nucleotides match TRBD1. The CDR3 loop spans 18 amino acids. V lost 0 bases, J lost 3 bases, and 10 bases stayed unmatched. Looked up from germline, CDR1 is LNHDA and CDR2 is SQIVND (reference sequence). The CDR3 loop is CASSIDPFAGGHYNEQFF. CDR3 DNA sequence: TGTGCCAGTAGTATAGATCCTTTTGCAGGGGGCCACTACAATGAGCAGTTCTTC.

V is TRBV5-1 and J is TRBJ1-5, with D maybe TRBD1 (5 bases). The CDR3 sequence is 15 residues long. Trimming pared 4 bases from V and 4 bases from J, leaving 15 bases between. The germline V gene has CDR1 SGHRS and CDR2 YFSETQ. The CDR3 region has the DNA TGCGCCAGCAGCCAAAGTGGGGCCCCGAATCAGCCCCAGCATTTT. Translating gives CASSQSGAPNQPQHF.

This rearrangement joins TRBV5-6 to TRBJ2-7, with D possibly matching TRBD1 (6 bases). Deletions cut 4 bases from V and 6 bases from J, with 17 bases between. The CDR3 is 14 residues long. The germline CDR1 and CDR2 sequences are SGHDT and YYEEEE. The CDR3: CASSLRGRPPEQYF. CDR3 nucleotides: TGTGCCAGCAGCCTCAGGGGTCGACCCCCCGAGCAGTACTTC. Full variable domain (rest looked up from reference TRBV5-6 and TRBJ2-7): DAGVTQSPTHLIKTRGQQVTLRCSPKSGHDTVSWYQQALGQGPQFIFQYYEEEERQRGNFPDRFSGHQFPNYSSELNVNALLLGDSALYLCASSLRGRPPEQYFGPGTRLTVT.

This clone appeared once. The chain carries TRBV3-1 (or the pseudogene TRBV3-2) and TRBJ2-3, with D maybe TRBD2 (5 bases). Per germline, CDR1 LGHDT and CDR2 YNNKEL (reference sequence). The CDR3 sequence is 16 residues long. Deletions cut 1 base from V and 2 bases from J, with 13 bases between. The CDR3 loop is CASSQGSAGPTDTQYF. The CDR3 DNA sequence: TGTGCCAGCAGCCAAGGCTCCGCGGGCCCCACAGATACGCAGTATTTT.

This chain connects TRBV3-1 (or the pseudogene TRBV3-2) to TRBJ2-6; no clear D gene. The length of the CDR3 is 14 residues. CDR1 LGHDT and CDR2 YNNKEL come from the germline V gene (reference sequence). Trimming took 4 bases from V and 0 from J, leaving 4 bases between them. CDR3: CASSLVSGANVLTF. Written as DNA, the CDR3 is TGTGCCAGCAGCCTCGTCTCTGGGGCCAACGTCCTGACTTTC.

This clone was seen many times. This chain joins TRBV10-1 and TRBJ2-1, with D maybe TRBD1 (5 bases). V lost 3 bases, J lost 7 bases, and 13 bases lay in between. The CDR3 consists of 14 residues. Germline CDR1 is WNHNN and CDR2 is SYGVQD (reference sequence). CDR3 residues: CASSEMTAGNEQFF. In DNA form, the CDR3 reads TGCGCCAGCAGTGAAATGACAGCAGGGAATGAGCAGTTCTTC.

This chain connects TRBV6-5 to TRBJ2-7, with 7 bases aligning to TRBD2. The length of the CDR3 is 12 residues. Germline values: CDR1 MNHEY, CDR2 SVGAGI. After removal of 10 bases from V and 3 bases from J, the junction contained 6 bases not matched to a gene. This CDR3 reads CATGTTVYEQYF. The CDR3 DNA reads TGTGCCACCGGGACTACCGTCTACGAGCAGTACTTC.

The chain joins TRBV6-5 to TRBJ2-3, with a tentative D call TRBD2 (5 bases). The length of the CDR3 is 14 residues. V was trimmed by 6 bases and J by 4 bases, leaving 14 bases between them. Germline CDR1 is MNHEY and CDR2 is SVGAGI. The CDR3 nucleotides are TGTGCCAGCAGCCCGGGGTTTGGAGCAGATACGCAGTATTTT. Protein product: CASSPGFGADTQYF.

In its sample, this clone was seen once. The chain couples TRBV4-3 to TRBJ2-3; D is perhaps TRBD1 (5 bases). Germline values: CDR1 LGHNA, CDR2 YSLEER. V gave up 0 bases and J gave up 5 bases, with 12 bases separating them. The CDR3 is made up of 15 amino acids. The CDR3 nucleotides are TGCGCCAGCAGCCAAGATGGGGCACCTGGAGATACGCAGTATTTT. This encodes CASSQDGAPGDTQYF.

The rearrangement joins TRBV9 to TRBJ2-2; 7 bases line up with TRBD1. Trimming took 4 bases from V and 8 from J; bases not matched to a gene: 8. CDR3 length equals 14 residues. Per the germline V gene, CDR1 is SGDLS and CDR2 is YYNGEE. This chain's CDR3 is CASSLTGNRGELFF. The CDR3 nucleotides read TGTGCCAGCAGCTTGACAGGGAACCGAGGGGAGCTGTTTTTT.

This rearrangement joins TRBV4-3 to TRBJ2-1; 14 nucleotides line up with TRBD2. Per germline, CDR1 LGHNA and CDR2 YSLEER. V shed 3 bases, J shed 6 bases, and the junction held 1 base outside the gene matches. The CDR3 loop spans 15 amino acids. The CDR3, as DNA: TGCGCCAGCAGCCAGACTAGCGGGGGGGCCAATGAGCAGTTCTTC. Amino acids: CASSQTSGGANEQFF.

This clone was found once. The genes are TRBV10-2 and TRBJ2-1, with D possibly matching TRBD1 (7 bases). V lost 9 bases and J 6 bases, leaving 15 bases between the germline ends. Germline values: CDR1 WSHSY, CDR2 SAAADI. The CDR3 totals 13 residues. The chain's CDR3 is CARSTGTGNEQFF. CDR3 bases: TGCGCCAGATCGACAGGGACTGGCAATGAGCAGTTCTTC.

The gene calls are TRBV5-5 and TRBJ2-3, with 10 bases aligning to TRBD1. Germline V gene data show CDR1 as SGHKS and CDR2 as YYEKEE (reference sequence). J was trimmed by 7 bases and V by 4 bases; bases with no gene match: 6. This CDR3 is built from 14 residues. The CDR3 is CASSQDRGMNTQYF. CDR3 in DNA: TGTGCCAGCAGCCAGGACAGGGGGATGAATACGCAGTATTTT.

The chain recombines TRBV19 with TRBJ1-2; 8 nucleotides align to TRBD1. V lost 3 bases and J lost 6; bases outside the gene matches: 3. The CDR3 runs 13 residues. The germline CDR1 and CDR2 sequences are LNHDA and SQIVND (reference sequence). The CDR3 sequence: CASSIQGANGYTF. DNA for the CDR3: TGTGCCAGTAGTATCCAGGGGGCAAATGGCTACACCTTC.

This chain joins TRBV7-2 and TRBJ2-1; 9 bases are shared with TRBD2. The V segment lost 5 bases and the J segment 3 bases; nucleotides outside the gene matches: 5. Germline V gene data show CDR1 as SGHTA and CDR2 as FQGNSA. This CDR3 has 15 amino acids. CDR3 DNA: TGTGCCAGCAGCAACGCGGGGGGGCGCTACAATGAGCAGTTCTTC. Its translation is CASSNAGGRYNEQFF.

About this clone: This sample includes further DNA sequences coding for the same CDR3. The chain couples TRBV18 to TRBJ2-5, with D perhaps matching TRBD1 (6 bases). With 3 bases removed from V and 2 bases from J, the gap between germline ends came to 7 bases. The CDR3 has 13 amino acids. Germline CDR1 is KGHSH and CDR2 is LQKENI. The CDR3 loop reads CASSPDSQETQYF. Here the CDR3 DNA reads TGTGCCAGCTCACCGGACAGTCAAGAGACCCAGTACTTC.

The CDR3 nucleotides are TGTGCCAGCGTCAAACAGGGTCGCGCCACTGAAGCTTTCTTT. Its translation is CASVKQGRATEAFF. The chain is built from TRBV6-5 and TRBJ1-1; D is perhaps TRBD1 (6 bases). Germline V gene data show CDR1 as MNHEY and CDR2 as SVGAGI. The CDR3 has 14 amino acids. Trimming removed 8 bases at V and 4 bases at J, with 17 bases between.

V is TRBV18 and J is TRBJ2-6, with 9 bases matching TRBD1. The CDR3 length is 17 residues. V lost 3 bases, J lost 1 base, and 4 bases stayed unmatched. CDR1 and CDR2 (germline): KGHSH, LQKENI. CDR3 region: CASSPATGGSGANVLTF. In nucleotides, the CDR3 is TGTGCCAGCTCACCGGCGACAGGGGGGTCTGGGGCCAACGTCCTGACTTTC.

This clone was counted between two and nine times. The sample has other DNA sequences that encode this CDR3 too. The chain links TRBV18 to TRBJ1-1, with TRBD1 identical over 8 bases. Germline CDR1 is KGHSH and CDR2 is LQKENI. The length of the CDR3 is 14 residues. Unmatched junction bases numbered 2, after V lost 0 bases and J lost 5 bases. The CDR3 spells CASSPPTGVTEAFF. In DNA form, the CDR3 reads TGTGCCAGCTCACCACCGACAGGGGTTACTGAAGCTTTCTTT.

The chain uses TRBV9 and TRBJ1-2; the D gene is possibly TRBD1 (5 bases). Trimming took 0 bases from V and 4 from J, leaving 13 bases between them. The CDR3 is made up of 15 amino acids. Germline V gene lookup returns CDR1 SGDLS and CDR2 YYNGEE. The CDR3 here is CASSVEDRSSYGYTF. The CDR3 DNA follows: TGTGCCAGCAGCGTAGAAGACAGAAGTTCCTATGGCTACACCTTC.

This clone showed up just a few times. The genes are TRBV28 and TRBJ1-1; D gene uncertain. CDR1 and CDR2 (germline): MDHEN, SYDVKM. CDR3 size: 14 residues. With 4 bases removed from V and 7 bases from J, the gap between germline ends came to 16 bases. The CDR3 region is CASSSPGPRGEAFF. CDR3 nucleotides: TGTGCCAGCAGTTCCCCAGGTCCTCGGGGTGAAGCTTTCTTT. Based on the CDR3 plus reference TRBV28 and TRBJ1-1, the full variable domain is DVKVTQSSRYLVKRTGEKVFLECVQDMDHENMFWYRQDPGLGLRLIYFSYDVKMKEKGDIPEGYSVSREKKERFSLILESASTNQTSMYLCASSSPGPRGEAFFGQGTRLTVV.

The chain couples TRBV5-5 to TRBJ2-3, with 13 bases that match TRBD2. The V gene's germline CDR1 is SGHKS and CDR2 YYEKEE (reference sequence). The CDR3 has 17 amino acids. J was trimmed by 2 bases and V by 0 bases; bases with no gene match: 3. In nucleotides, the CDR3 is TGTGCCAGCAGCTTGGAACTAGCGGGGGGGCCCACAGATACGCAGTATTTT. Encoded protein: CASSLELAGGPTDTQYF.

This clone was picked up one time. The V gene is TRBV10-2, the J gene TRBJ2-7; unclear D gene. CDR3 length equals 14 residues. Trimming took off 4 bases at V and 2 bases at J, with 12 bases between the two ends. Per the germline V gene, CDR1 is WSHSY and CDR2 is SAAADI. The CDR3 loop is CASSVGSPTYEQYF. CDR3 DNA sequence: TGCGCCAGCAGTGTTGGTAGCCCGACCTACGAGCAGTACTTC.